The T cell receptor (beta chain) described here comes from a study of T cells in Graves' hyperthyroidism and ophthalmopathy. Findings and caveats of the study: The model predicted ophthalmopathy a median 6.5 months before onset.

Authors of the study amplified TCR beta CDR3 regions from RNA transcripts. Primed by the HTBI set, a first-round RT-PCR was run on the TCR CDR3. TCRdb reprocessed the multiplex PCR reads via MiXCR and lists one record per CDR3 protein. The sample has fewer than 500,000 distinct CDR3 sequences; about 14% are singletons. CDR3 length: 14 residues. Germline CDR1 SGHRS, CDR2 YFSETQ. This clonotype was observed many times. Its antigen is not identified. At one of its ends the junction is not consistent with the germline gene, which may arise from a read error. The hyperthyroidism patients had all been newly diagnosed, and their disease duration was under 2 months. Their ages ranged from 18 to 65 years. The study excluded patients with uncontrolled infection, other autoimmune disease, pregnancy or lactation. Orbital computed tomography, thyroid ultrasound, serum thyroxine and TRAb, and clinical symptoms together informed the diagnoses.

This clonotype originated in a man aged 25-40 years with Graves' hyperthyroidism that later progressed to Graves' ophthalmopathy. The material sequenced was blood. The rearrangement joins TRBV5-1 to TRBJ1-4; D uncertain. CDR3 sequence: CASSFGGGNEKLFF. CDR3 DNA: TGTGCCAGCAGTTTCGGTGGAGGGAATGAAAAACTGTTTTTT.